The 19 T cell receptor beta chains listed next were all sequenced from one sample in a study of blood T cell repertoires in COVID-19. The table came from immunoSEQ multiplex PCR; TCRdb's copy has only in-frame clones and leaves some out. Among about 240,000 clones listed, around 89% were seen once. The sequencing input was PBMCs or T cells enriched from blood (not recorded which). Receptors were obtained from a woman younger than 45 who had recovered from COVID-19.

Here the CDR3 reads CASSFGTETYEQYF. In DNA form, the CDR3 reads TGTGCCAGCAGCTTTGGGACAGAGACCTACGAGCAGTACTTC. J is TRBJ2-7 and V is TRBV5-8; 7 bases are shared with TRBD1. The V and J ends lost 2 bases and 2 bases, in that order; junction bases with no gene match: 4. Germline V lookup: CDR1 SGHTS, CDR2 YDEGEE. The CDR3 spans 14 residues.

V gene TRBV3-1 (or the pseudogene TRBV3-2) combines with J gene TRBJ2-2; D gene uncertain. This CDR3 is 14 amino acids long. Germline CDR1 is LGHDT and CDR2 is YNNKEL (reference sequence). V lost 0 bases and J lost 3, with 5 bases in between. CDR3 protein: CASSQDRDTGELFF. CDR3 DNA: TGTGCCAGCAGCCAAGACCGAGACACCGGGGAGCTGTTTTTT.

This sequence joins TRBV4-3 and TRBJ1-1; D possibly corresponds to TRBD1 (5 bases). Germline loops: CDR1 LGHNA, CDR2 YSLEER. This CDR3 contains 15 residues. V was cut by 1 base and J by 3 bases, with 12 bases left in between. The CDR3 sequence is CASSQGGRSYTEAFF. Here the CDR3 DNA reads TGCGCCAGCAGCCAAGGGGGCCGATCTTACACTGAAGCTTTCTTT.

The chain uses TRBV28 and TRBJ1-3; D perhaps matches TRBD1 (5 bases). CDR3 length: 12 residues. From germline, CDR1 is MDHEN and CDR2 SYDVKM. The V gene lost 11 bases and the J gene lost 1 base, with 9 bases spanning the gap. In DNA form, the CDR3 reads TGTGCCGGCGGGGGATCTGGAAACACCATATATTTT. It translates to CAGGGSGNTIYF. Full variable domain (remainder filled in from reference TRBV28 and TRBJ1-3): DVKVTQSSRYLVKRTGEKVFLECVQDMDHENMFWYRQDPGLGLRLIYFSYDVKMKEKGDIPEGYSVSREKKERFSLILESASTNQTSMYLCAGGGSGNTIYFGEGSWLTVV.

The V call is TRBV28, the J call TRBJ2-2; TRBD1 agrees at 9 bases. CDR1 is MDHEN and CDR2 is SYDVKM in the germline V gene. The trim removed 2 bases at V and 6 bases at J, leaving 4 bases unmatched. CDR3 length equals 15 residues. The CDR3 loop reads CASSLTGGAAGELFF. CDR3 in DNA: TGTGCCAGCAGTTTAACAGGGGGCGCCGCCGGGGAGCTGTTTTTT.

The chain has TRBV29-1 and TRBJ1-1; 9 bases are shared with TRBD1. CDR1 and CDR2 from the germline V gene are SQVTM and ANQGSEA. This CDR3 comprises 17 residues. V shed 7 bases, J shed 4 bases, and the junction held 19 bases outside the gene matches. The CDR3 DNA follows: TGCAGCGGTAGGGCCTACAGGGGGCGTGCTTGGGGCACTGAAGCTTTCTTT. This codes for CSGRAYRGRAWGTEAFF.

V and J are TRBV7-3 and TRBJ2-7, with a weak D call TRBD1 (5 bases). The CDR3 extends over 15 amino acids. Deletions cut 1 base from V and 3 bases from J, with 13 bases between. The germline gives CDR1 SGHTA, CDR2 FQGTGA. The CDR3 loop reads CASSLNGASLYEQYF. The CDR3 DNA is TGTGCCAGCAGCTTAAATGGGGCTTCCCTCTACGAGCAGTACTTC. Drawing the rest from reference TRBV7-3 and TRBJ2-7, the complete variable domain is GAGVSQTPSNKVTEKGKYVELRCDPISGHTALYWYRQSLGQGPEFLIYFQGTGAADDSGLPNDRFFAVRPEGSVSTLKIQRTERGDSAVYLCASSLNGASLYEQYFGPGTRLTVT.

This chain connects TRBV29-1 to TRBJ1-1, with no clear D. Germline V gene data show CDR1 as SQVTM and CDR2 as ANQGSEA. Trimming pared 7 bases from V and 4 bases from J, leaving 16 bases between. The CDR3 is 13 amino acids. DNA for the CDR3: TGCAGCGGATGGAGGGAGAAGTTCACTGAAGCTTTCTTT. Its protein product is CSGWREKFTEAFF.

This sequence joins TRBV29-1 and TRBJ2-1; 7 bases fit TRBD2. Germline-derived CDR1 and CDR2 are SQVTM and ANQGSEA. V shed 6 bases and J 8 bases; nucleotides not matched to a gene: 13. The CDR3 runs 14 residues. CDR3 amino acids: CSVVLAPVRDEQFF. The CDR3 nucleotides are TGCAGCGTGGTACTAGCGCCTGTTCGGGATGAGCAGTTCTTC.

This chain's CDR3 is CASSPGDRPLYEQYF. The CDR3, as DNA: TGTGCCAGCAGCCCAGGGGACAGGCCACTCTACGAGCAGTACTTC. The J gene is TRBJ2-7, the V gene TRBV14, with 8 bases identical to TRBD1. Losses at the gene ends were 4 bases for V and 3 bases for J; bases not matched to a gene: 8. Germline V lookup: CDR1 SGHDN, CDR2 FVKESK. CDR3 length: 15 residues.

J is TRBJ2-2 and V is TRBV18; D is ambiguous. The V gene's germline CDR1 is KGHSH and CDR2 LQKENI. V was pared by 0 bases and J by 9 bases, with 8 bases between. This CDR3 contains 13 residues. The CDR3 sequence is CASSPPGLRELFF. DNA for the CDR3: TGTGCCAGCTCACCACCGGGCTTAAGGGAGCTGTTTTTT.

This clone was recorded once. V usage is TRBV27 and J usage is TRBJ2-4; 12 nucleotides align to TRBD2. CDR1 and CDR2 (germline): MNHEY, SMNVEV (reference sequence). The trim removed 5 bases at V and 0 bases at J, leaving 5 bases unmatched. CDR3 length: 17 amino acids. The CDR3 loop is CASSDGLAGLAKNIQYF. Written as DNA, the CDR3 is TGTGCCAGCAGTGATGGACTAGCGGGGCTAGCCAAAAACATTCAGTACTTC.

The chain carries TRBV6-1 and TRBJ1-1; the D is unclear. The CDR3 has 17 amino acids. V was clipped by 0 bases and J by 5 bases, with 19 bases between them. Germline V gene lookup returns CDR1 MNHNS and CDR2 SASEGT. CDR3 protein: CASSEAIWTSAPTEAFF. The CDR3 DNA is TGTGCCAGCAGTGAAGCGATCTGGACTTCTGCACCAACTGAAGCTTTCTTT.

This chain uses TRBV4-1 with TRBJ2-5; 7 bases fit TRBD2. CDR1 MGHRA and CDR2 YSYEKL come from the germline V gene. The CDR3 spans 18 residues. J was trimmed by 4 bases and V by 0 bases; bases with no gene match: 14. CDR3 in DNA: TGCGCCAGCAGCCAAGATAGGCTAGCGGTCCCAAACAGAGAGACCCAGTACTTC. It translates to CASSQDRLAVPNRETQYF.

The chain combines TRBV11-3 with TRBJ2-7, with D unclear. Germline V gene sequence: CDR1 SGHNT, CDR2 YENEEA. This CDR3 region has 13 residues. Between the trimmed V and J ends, which lost 5 bases and 6 bases, there was a span of 14 bases. This CDR3 is CASSPYHSGEQYF. DNA for the CDR3: TGTGCCAGCAGCCCCTACCACAGTGGCGAGCAGTACTTC. Using reference TRBV11-3 and TRBJ2-7 for the parts outside the CDR3, the full variable domain is EAGVVQSPRYKIIEKKQPVAFWCNPISGHNTLYWYLQNLGQGPELLIRYENEEAVDDSQLPKDRFSAERLKGVDSTLKIQPAELGDSAVYLCASSPYHSGEQYFGPGTRLTVT.

The rearrangement links TRBV11-2 to TRBJ1-6; D is uncertain. This CDR3 comprises 12 residues. V lost 6 bases and J lost 5, with 5 bases in between. Germline CDR1 and CDR2: SGHAT and FQNNGV. This CDR3 reads CASRLNNSPLHF. The CDR3 nucleotides are TGTGCCAGCAGGCTAAATAATTCACCCCTCCACTTT. Complete variable domain (other parts from reference TRBV11-2 and TRBJ1-6): EAGVAQSPRYKIIEKRQSVAFWCNPISGHATLYWYQQILGQGPKLLIQFQNNGVVDDSQLPKDRFSAERLKGVDSTLKIQPAKLEDSAVYLCASRLNNSPLHFGNGTRLTVT.

This clone was seen a single time. The chain links TRBV7-8 to TRBJ2-7; 10 bases fit TRBD2. The CDR3 sequence is 15 residues long. Unmatched junction bases numbered 7, after V lost 3 bases and J lost 5 bases. Looked up from germline, CDR1 is SGHVS and CDR2 is FQNEAQ. DNA for the CDR3: TGTGCCAGCAGCTTTGCAAGCGGGAGGGCCCACGAGCAGTACTTC. Translating it yields CASSFASGRAHEQYF. Complete variable domain (other parts from reference TRBV7-8 and TRBJ2-7): GAGVSQSPRYKVAKRGQDVALRCDPISGHVSLFWYQQALGQGPEFLTYFQNEAQLDKSGLPSDRFFAERPEGSVSTLKIQRTQQEDSAVYLCASSFASGRAHEQYFGPGTRLTVT.

This chain uses TRBV18 with TRBJ2-7; TRBD2 matches 12 bases. The V gene's germline CDR1 is KGHSH and CDR2 LQKENI. This CDR3 is 14 amino acids long. V lost 5 bases to trimming and J lost 4 bases; unmatched junction nucleotides: 3. CDR3 DNA sequence: TGTGCCAGCTCAACCGGGACTAGCGGGTACGAGCAGTACTTC. Its protein product is CASSTGTSGYEQYF.

This chain uses TRBV4-3 with TRBJ1-2; D perhaps matches TRBD1 (5 bases). CDR1 and CDR2 from the germline V gene are LGHNA and YSLEER. The V and J ends lost 0 bases and 4 bases respectively, with 6 bases between them. The CDR3 totals 13 residues. The CDR3 bases are TGCGCCAGCAGCCAAGAGGGACTCTATGGCTACACCTTC. Residues: CASSQEGLYGYTF.